The 27 T cell receptor beta chains below were found in one sample sequenced in a study of T-cell reconstitution after alpha-beta-depleted transplantation in children. It was with unique molecular identifiers that the TCRbeta library was prepared. TCRdb passed the PCR reads through MiXCR, listing each CDR3 protein once. The sample lists about 410,000 distinct CDR3 sequences; roughly 20% were seen once. The specimen comprised PBMCs from the stem cell graft donor, sampled from the stem cell graft. The receptors shown here come from a human donor who donated a stem cell graft to a child with acute myeloid leukemia.

V is TRBV7-2 and J is TRBJ2-7, with D hard to call. The V gene's germline CDR1 is SGHTA and CDR2 FQGNSA. The CDR3 has 14 amino acids. With 3 bases removed from V and 0 bases from J, the gap between germline ends came to 9 bases. CDR3 amino acids: CASSLDLASYEQYF. DNA of the CDR3: TGTGCCAGCAGCTTGGACCTCGCCTCCTACGAGCAGTACTTC.

The gene calls are TRBV5-6 and TRBJ2-5; 7 bases are shared with TRBD1. Germline CDR1 is SGHDT and CDR2 is YYEEEE. V shed 3 bases and J 2 bases; nucleotides not matched to a gene: 1. The CDR3 is 13 residues long. This chain's CDR3 is CASSWDSQETQYF. The CDR3 nucleotides read TGTGCCAGCAGCTGGGACAGTCAAGAGACCCAGTACTTC.

This clonotype was detected a few times. V is TRBV28 and J is TRBJ1-5; D is unclear. This CDR3 has 16 amino acids. The germline gives CDR1 MDHEN, CDR2 SYDVKM. V was shortened by 2 bases and J by 1 base, with 12 bases between the two germline ends. The CDR3 sequence is CASSLMGSVSNQPQHF. The CDR3, as DNA: TGTGCCAGCAGTTTAATGGGGTCAGTAAGCAATCAGCCCCAGCATTTT.

In its sample, this clonotype was seen a few times. The chain couples TRBV7-8 to TRBJ2-3, with 7 bases that match TRBD2. CDR3 length: 20 amino acids. V lost 7 bases and J lost 4; bases outside the gene matches: 26. The V gene's germline CDR1 is SGHVS and CDR2 FQNEAQ. The CDR3 spells CASTLRQRKPLAEAPDTQYF. The CDR3 nucleotides read TGTGCCAGCACCCTAAGACAGCGGAAACCTCTAGCGGAGGCCCCAGATACGCAGTATTTT.

The count of this clonotype is one. This rearrangement joins TRBV27 to TRBJ2-3; D remains unclear. Trimming shortened V by 7 bases and J by 7 bases, and 9 bases separated the two germline ends. CDR3 length: 11 amino acids. CDR1 is MNHEY, CDR2 SMNVEV, per germline (reference sequence). In DNA, the CDR3 is TGTGCCAGCACTCGGACGTATACGCAGTATTTT. This translates into CASTRTYTQYF.

The table lists this clonotype with a few counts. The chain carries TRBV25-1 and TRBJ1-1; the D is unclear. The CDR3 extends over 12 amino acids. Trimming took 1 base from V and 4 from J, leaving 4 bases between them. The germline CDR1 and CDR2 sequences are MGHDK and SYGVNS. The CDR3 DNA reads TGTGCCAGCAGTGAATTTGGCACTGAAGCTTTCTTT. It is translated as CASSEFGTEAFF.

The chain recombines TRBV24-1 with TRBJ2-7; unclear D gene. Trimming cost V 1 base and J 0 bases, with 15 bases left between them. Germline V gene lookup returns CDR1 KGHDR and CDR2 SFDVKD. The CDR3 loop spans 17 amino acids. The CDR3 protein is CATSDFREEKASYEQYF. The CDR3 DNA reads as TGTGCCACCAGTGATTTTCGCGAGGAGAAGGCCTCCTACGAGCAGTACTTC.

This clonotype showed up just a few times. This sequence joins TRBV27 and TRBJ2-1, with a tentative D call TRBD1 (5 bases). The CDR3 is 15 amino acids. CDR1 MNHEY and CDR2 SMNVEV come from the germline V gene (reference sequence). V lost 3 bases and J 15 bases, leaving 24 bases between the germline ends. CDR3 loop: CASSLDLGSGPEWFF. CDR3 bases: TGTGCCAGCAGTTTGGATTTAGGTTCAGGGCCCGAGTGGTTCTTC.

There are a few counts of this clonotype. V is TRBV28 and J is TRBJ2-5; tentative D call: TRBD2 (7 bases). Germline assignment: CDR1 MDHEN and CDR2 SYDVKM. V shed 1 base and J shed 4 bases, with 19 bases lying between them. This CDR3 region has 17 residues. The CDR3 loop is CASSLLGGGALGETQYF. CDR3 DNA sequence: TGTGCCAGCAGTTTATTAGGGGGGGGGGCGCTGGGAGAGACCCAGTACTTC.

CDR3 region: CASSRDVSSYNEQFF. The CDR3 DNA follows: TGTGCCAGCAGCCGCGACGTGAGCTCCTACAATGAGCAGTTCTTC. The rearrangement joins TRBV12-3 or TRBV12-4 to TRBJ2-1; D remains ambiguous. Trimming removed 6 bases at V and 0 bases at J, with 12 bases between. The CDR3 extends over 15 amino acids.

This chain links TRBV6-2 or TRBV6-3 with TRBJ1-5; D is unresolved. Germline CDR1 and CDR2: MNHEY and SVGEGT. V was clipped by 0 bases and J by 11 bases, with 14 bases between them. The CDR3 runs 14 residues. The DNA of the CDR3 is TGTGCCAGCAGTTACTCGACCGAGGACGAAGCCCAGCATTTT. As protein: CASSYSTEDEAQHF.

The chain links TRBV7-9 to TRBJ2-1; TRBD2 agrees at 12 bases. This CDR3 has 16 residues. V was clipped by 4 bases and J by 9 bases; unmatched bases: 10. Germline CDR1 and CDR2: SEHNR and FQNEAQ (reference sequence). The CDR3 loop reads CASSWPPSGRAFEQFF. CDR3 DNA: TGTGCCAGCAGCTGGCCACCTAGCGGGAGGGCCTTTGAGCAGTTCTTC.

In its sample, this clonotype was seen many times. This sequence joins TRBV20-1 and TRBJ2-1; 11 bases match TRBD2. V lost 2 bases to trimming and J lost 3 bases; unmatched junction nucleotides: 3. The CDR3 has 15 residues. Germline V gene sequence: CDR1 DFQATT, CDR2 SNEGSKA (reference sequence). CDR3 coding DNA: TGCAGTGCTAGACCGGGACTAGCGGACTACAATGAGCAGTTCTTC. This encodes CSARPGLADYNEQFF.

This clonotype was seen more than once but under ten times. V and J are TRBV11-2 and TRBJ2-1; the match to TRBD2 covers 11 bases. The length of the CDR3 is 16 residues. J lost 3 bases, V lost 5 bases, and 6 bases had no gene match. Germline V gene data show CDR1 as SGHAT and CDR2 as FQNNGV. CDR3 in DNA: TGTGCCAGCAGCAATAGCGGGAGGGAGGTCTACAATGAGCAGTTCTTC. As protein: CASSNSGREVYNEQFF.

CDR3 loop: CSARETKSTASSSYNEQFF. Here the CDR3 DNA reads TGCAGTGCTAGAGAAACCAAAAGCACGGCAAGTAGCTCCTACAATGAGCAGTTCTTC. The chain recombines TRBV20-1 with TRBJ2-1; D gene uncertain. Germline V gene sequence: CDR1 DFQATT, CDR2 SNEGSKA (reference sequence). The CDR3 consists of 19 residues. The V end was cut by 0 bases, the J end by 0 bases, with 21 bases between.

This clonotype came up many times. In DNA form, the CDR3 reads TGCAGCGTTGAGGGGCGGGACAGGGGGGTCGGTGAGCAGTTCTTC. As protein: CSVEGRDRGVGEQFF. The chain uses TRBV29-1 and TRBJ2-1; 11 bases map to TRBD1. The CDR3 loop spans 15 amino acids. Per the germline V gene, CDR1 is SQVTM and CDR2 is ANQGSEA. J gave up 9 bases and V 3 bases, and 10 bases lay outside the gene matches.

J is TRBJ2-1 and V is TRBV15; D gene unclear. Germline assignment: CDR1 LNHNV and CDR2 YYDKDF (reference sequence). V was shortened by 2 bases and J by 5 bases, with 16 bases between the two germline ends. The CDR3 is 16 residues long. CDR3 amino acids: CATSRKMSVTNNEQFF. The DNA of the CDR3 is TGTGCCACCAGCAGAAAGATGTCGGTTACAAACAATGAGCAGTTCTTC.

This chain joins TRBV5-1 and TRBJ1-6, with TRBD1 as a possible D gene (6 bases). V was cut by 0 bases and J by 12 bases, with 13 bases left in between. The CDR3 consists of 14 residues. Germline CDR1 reads SGHRS; CDR2 reads YFSETQ. The CDR3 DNA is TGCGCCAGCAGCTTGGCCAGGGGCAGGGAACCCCTCCACTTT. This sequence encodes CASSLARGREPLHF.

This clonotype has a handful of counts. The chain has TRBV6-1 and TRBJ2-5, with 13 bases that match TRBD2. CDR1 MNHNS and CDR2 SASEGT come from the germline V gene. CDR3 length: 15 amino acids. Losses at the gene ends were 3 bases for V and 5 bases for J; bases not matched to a gene: 3. CDR3 in DNA: TGTGCCAGCAGTGAGGGGACTAGCGGGATCGAGACCCAGTACTTC. Amino acids: CASSEGTSGIETQYF.

A few counts support this clonotype. V is TRBV6-5 and J is TRBJ2-1; 11 bases are a match to TRBD2. The CDR3 sequence is 14 residues long. J gave up 9 bases and V 0 bases, and 1 base lay outside the gene matches. Per the germline V gene, CDR1 is MNHEY and CDR2 is SVGAGI. CDR3: CASSYSGTSGEQFF. The CDR3, as DNA: TGTGCCAGCAGTTACTCCGGGACTAGCGGTGAGCAGTTCTTC.

This clonotype has a handful of counts. As DNA, the CDR3 is TGTGCCTGGATGCGGGGACTTACCTACAATGAGCAGTTCTTC. Protein product: CAWMRGLTYNEQFF. The chain has TRBV30 and TRBJ2-1; possible D gene TRBD2, 6 bases. Germline values: CDR1 GTSNPN, CDR2 SVGIG (reference sequence). The CDR3 sequence is 14 residues long. The germline V and J ends were trimmed by 4 bases and 2 bases, with 12 bases remaining between them.

The rearrangement uses TRBV4-1 and TRBJ2-1, with D possibly being TRBD2 (6 bases). The CDR3 consists of 15 residues. The germline CDR1 and CDR2 sequences are MGHRA and YSYEKL. V was cut by 0 bases and J by 9 bases, with 15 bases left in between. The DNA for the CDR3 is TGCGCCAGCAGCCAAGAAGCGGGCGGGGACGGTGAGCAGTTCTTC. Its protein is CASSQEAGGDGEQFF.

This clonotype was seen only a few times. The V and J genes are TRBV11-1 and TRBJ2-2; TRBD2 aligns across 7 bases. This CDR3 is 17 amino acids long. J was trimmed by 6 bases and V by 5 bases; bases with no gene match: 15. Germline CDR1 and CDR2: SGHAT and FQDESV (reference sequence). The CDR3: CASSKDRLALVPGELFF. CDR3 coding DNA: TGTGCCAGCAGCAAAGATCGACTAGCTCTAGTCCCCGGGGAGCTGTTTTTT.

The chain recombines TRBV5-1 with TRBJ2-5; D perhaps matches TRBD1 (5 bases). This CDR3 has 13 amino acids. V gave up 0 bases and J gave up 4 bases, with 7 bases separating them. Germline lookup yields CDR1 SGHRS and CDR2 YFSETQ. CDR3 coding DNA: TGCGCCAGCAGCTTGGACAGGTTAGAGACCCAGTACTTC. Its protein is CASSLDRLETQYF.

This clonotype was counted between two and nine times. The chain links TRBV29-1 to TRBJ2-3; 10 nucleotides agree with TRBD2. With V trimmed by 6 bases and J by 2 bases, 5 bases remained unmatched. The V gene's germline CDR1 is SQVTM and CDR2 ANQGSEA. This CDR3 is 14 amino acids long. The CDR3 sequence: CSVGTSAYTDTQYF. For the CDR3, the DNA is TGCAGCGTCGGGACTAGCGCCTACACAGATACGCAGTATTTT.

This clonotype was found a few times. The chain has TRBV6-6 and TRBJ2-5; TRBD2 matches at 9 bases. CDR3 length: 14 amino acids. Germline CDR1 reads MNHNY; CDR2 reads SVGAGI (reference sequence). V lost 2 bases to trimming and J lost 4 bases; unmatched junction nucleotides: 2. CDR3 sequence reads: CASSYQRGVETQYF. The CDR3 DNA reads TGTGCCAGCAGTTACCAGCGGGGGGTAGAGACCCAGTACTTC.

The rearrangement links TRBV6-2 or TRBV6-3 to TRBJ2-1; 10 bases fit TRBD1. The CDR3 has 15 residues. Unmatched junction bases numbered 5, after V lost 6 bases and J lost 3 bases. CDR1 and CDR2 (germline): MNHEY, SVGEGT. CDR3 in amino acids: CASRQTGGGYNEQFF. For the CDR3, the DNA is TGTGCCAGCAGACAGACAGGGGGCGGCTACAATGAGCAGTTCTTC.